This TCR beta chain was sequenced in a study of blood T cells in healthy people across ages. This clonotype was recorded a few times. V was cut by 0 bases and J by 4 bases, with 12 bases left in between. Germline assignment: CDR1 MGHRA and CDR2 YSYEKL. This CDR3 is built from 15 residues. A second about 7 to 12 cycle PCR used barcoded and J-beta primers. One entry per CDR3 protein, called by TCRdb with MiXCR from the 5' RACE reads. This table holds 1.5 million to 2 million distinct CDR3 sequences, approximately 40% found once. The TCR sequence derives from a human donor in good health. The sample consisted of blood. This chain joins TRBV4-1 and TRBJ1-1; the D gene is possibly TRBD1 (5 bases). In DNA, the CDR3 is TGCGCCAGCAGCCAAGAACCAGGGACGGCCACTGAAGCTTTCTTT. Translated, it gives CASSQEPGTATEAFF.